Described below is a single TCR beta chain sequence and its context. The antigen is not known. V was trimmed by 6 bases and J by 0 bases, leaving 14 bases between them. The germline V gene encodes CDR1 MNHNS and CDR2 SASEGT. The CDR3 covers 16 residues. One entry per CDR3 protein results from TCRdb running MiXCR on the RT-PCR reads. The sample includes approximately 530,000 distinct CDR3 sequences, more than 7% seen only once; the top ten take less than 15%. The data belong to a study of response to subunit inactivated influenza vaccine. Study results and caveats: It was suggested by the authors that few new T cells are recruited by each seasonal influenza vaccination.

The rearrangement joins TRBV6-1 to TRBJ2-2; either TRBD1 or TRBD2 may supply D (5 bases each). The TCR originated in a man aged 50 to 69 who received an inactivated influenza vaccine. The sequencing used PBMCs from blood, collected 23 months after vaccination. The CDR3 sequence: CASSVWGRANTGELFF. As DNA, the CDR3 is TGTGCCAGCAGCGTATGGGGACGGGCGAACACCGGGGAGCTGTTTTTT.